These 24 T cell receptor beta chains were all obtained from the same sample, sequenced in a study of control samples from healthy donors and cancer patients. The data were produced by immunoSEQ multiplex PCR, yet TCRdb's version contains in-frame clones alone and is incomplete. The sample lists about 94,000 clones; 86% were seen once. Sequenced: blood. These receptor sequences come from a woman in her fifties or sixties in good health.

The chain carries TRBV20-1 and TRBJ2-7; D gene unclear. The V gene lost 3 bases and the J gene lost 4 bases, with 10 bases spanning the gap. The CDR3 loop spans 12 amino acids. CDR1 DFQATT and CDR2 SNEGSKA come from the germline V gene (reference sequence). CDR3 amino acids: CSASPDTYEQYF. In DNA form, the CDR3 reads TGCAGTGCTAGTCCAGATACTTACGAGCAGTACTTC.

The chain is built from TRBV7-3 and TRBJ1-2, with D tentatively TRBD1 (6 bases). Germline CDR1 reads SGHTA; CDR2 reads FQGTGA. This CDR3 spans 13 amino acids. V lost 2 bases and J lost 8, with 12 bases in between. The chain's CDR3 is CASSLVRGGGYTF. CDR3 DNA: TGTGCCAGCAGCTTAGTCAGGGGAGGCGGCTACACCTTC.

The table lists this clone with a count of one. The CDR3 DNA is TGTGCCAGCAGGCCACGACAGGGTCCCTCCTACGAGCAGTACTTC. Encoded protein: CASRPRQGPSYEQYF. This chain connects TRBV7-8 to TRBJ2-7, with 7 bases identical to TRBD1. The CDR3 sequence is 15 residues long. The trim removed 6 bases at V and 0 bases at J, leaving 8 bases unmatched. Germline loops: CDR1 SGHVS, CDR2 FQNEAQ.

This chain joins TRBV2 and TRBJ2-5; no clear D gene. Trimming cost V 8 bases and J 4 bases, with 11 bases left between them. The CDR3 is 12 amino acids. Germline lookup yields CDR1 SNHLY and CDR2 FYNNEI. Here the CDR3 reads CASGRVIETQYF. Here the CDR3 DNA reads TGTGCCAGCGGCCGGGTGATAGAGACCCAGTACTTC.

The chain couples TRBV5-5 to TRBJ1-5; 7 positions match TRBD1. There are 15 residues in the CDR3. Trimming cost V 1 base and J 2 bases; bases outside gene matches: 3. Per germline, CDR1 SGHKS and CDR2 YYEKEE (reference sequence). The DNA of the CDR3 is TGTGCCAGCAGCTTGTTCACAGGGGGCAATCAGCCCCAGCATTTT. Translated: CASSLFTGGNQPQHF.

This clone has just one count. The rearrangement links TRBV7-2 to TRBJ1-1; TRBD1 might be the D (5 bases). Germline V gene sequence: CDR1 SGHTA, CDR2 FQGNSA. The CDR3 loop spans 14 amino acids. Trimming took 6 bases from V and 4 from J, leaving 15 bases between them. The CDR3 nucleotides are TGTGCCAGCAGTGCTCTTAGGGGTCGCACTGAAGCTTTCTTT. Translated, it gives CASSALRGRTEAFF.

The gene calls are TRBV5-4 and TRBJ1-2; possibly TRBD1 for D (6 bases). This CDR3 region has 15 residues. Germline CDR1 reads SGHNT; CDR2 reads YYREEE (reference sequence). V lost 2 bases, J lost 2 bases, and 13 bases lay in between. In DNA, the CDR3 is TGTGCCAGCAGCTTCGGACAGAACGAAAACTATGGCTACACCTTC. It yields the protein CASSFGQNENYGYTF.

This chain connects TRBV7-2 to TRBJ1-2, with unresolved D. Germline loops: CDR1 SGHTA, CDR2 FQGNSA. The CDR3 is 17 amino acids. V was cut by 4 bases and J by 4 bases, with 22 bases left in between. The CDR3 here is CASSSVGLESAAYGYTF. Here the CDR3 DNA reads TGTGCCAGCAGCTCAGTGGGCCTGGAGAGTGCCGCCTATGGCTACACCTTC.

This clone was picked up one time. This chain connects TRBV7-9 to TRBJ1-2; 7 bases are shared with TRBD1. The germline V gene has CDR1 SEHNR and CDR2 FQNEAQ (reference sequence). V lost 3 bases, J lost 14 bases, and 15 bases stayed unmatched. The CDR3 has 14 amino acids. The CDR3 here is CASSFSGPGAGGTF. CDR3 nucleotides: TGTGCCAGCAGCTTCTCCGGCCCTGGGGCAGGGGGGACCTTC.

This clone appeared once. The chain joins TRBV7-8 to TRBJ2-2, with D perhaps TRBD2 (6 bases). The CDR3 contains 15 residues. Germline V gene sequence: CDR1 SGHVS, CDR2 FQNEAQ. V lost 8 bases and J lost 6, with 19 bases in between. CDR3 nucleotide sequence: TGTGCCAGCCGATCTTTGGGGGGTACCGCCGGGGAGCTGTTTTTT. Its translation: CASRSLGGTAGELFF.

The V gene is TRBV27, the J gene TRBJ2-1; 10 nucleotides agree with TRBD2. V lost 6 bases and J lost 9; bases outside the gene matches: 8. Germline CDR1 and CDR2: MNHEY and SMNVEV (reference sequence). The CDR3 totals 14 residues. Here the CDR3 reads CASRRPGLATEQFF. The CDR3 region has the DNA TGTGCCAGCAGGCGCCCGGGACTAGCGACTGAGCAGTTCTTC.

This rearrangement joins TRBV5-1 to TRBJ1-2; possibly TRBD1 for D (6 bases). This CDR3 spans 14 amino acids. V dropped 5 bases and J dropped 4 bases, with 15 bases sitting between them. Germline assignment: CDR1 SGHRS and CDR2 YFSETQ. CDR3 nucleotide sequence: TGCGCCAGCAGTCCCACAACAGGGACCTATGGCTACACCTTC. Its translation is CASSPTTGTYGYTF.

The chain links TRBV14 to TRBJ1-2; D is unresolved. V dropped 0 bases and J dropped 0 bases, with 11 bases sitting between them. CDR1 and CDR2 (germline): SGHDN, FVKESK. CDR3 length: 16 residues. The CDR3 nucleotides read TGTGCCAGCAGCCAAGATCGTCTTGGAGCTAACTATGGCTACACCTTC. Its protein is CASSQDRLGANYGYTF.

The V gene is TRBV6-2 or TRBV6-3, the J gene TRBJ2-1; 15 positions agree with TRBD2. V dropped 0 bases and J dropped 0; count of bases not matched to a gene: 9. From germline, CDR1 is MNHEY and CDR2 SVGEGT. The CDR3 covers 21 residues. The CDR3 bases are TGTGCCAGCAGTTACTCCAGGACTAGCGGGAGGGCATTGAGCTCCTACAATGAGCAGTTCTTC. Translating gives CASSYSRTSGRALSSYNEQFF.

The chain recombines TRBV19 with TRBJ1-1, with D tentatively TRBD1 (5 bases). Deletions cut 3 bases from V and 12 bases from J, with 17 bases between. CDR1 is LNHDA and CDR2 is SQIVND in the germline V gene (reference sequence). CDR3 length: 13 amino acids. Written as DNA, the CDR3 is TGTGCCAGTAGTATCGCTTGGGGCGACCCCTCTTTCTTT. Protein sequence: CASSIAWGDPSFF.

The V gene is TRBV12-3 or TRBV12-4, the J gene TRBJ2-7, with D possibly TRBD2 on 6 matching bases. The CDR3 totals 13 residues. V dropped 5 bases and J dropped 3 bases, with 11 bases sitting between them. The CDR3, as DNA: TGTGCCAGCAGTAGGACTACGGGCTACGAGCAGTACTTC. Amino acid sequence: CASSRTTGYEQYF.

The chain uses TRBV2 and TRBJ1-1; TRBD1 might be the D (6 bases). CDR3 size: 15 residues. V was shortened by 9 bases and J by 1 base, with 18 bases between the two germline ends. Per germline, CDR1 SNHLY and CDR2 FYNNEI. CDR3 nucleotide sequence: TGTGCCAGGGATATGCCGACAGGAACGAACACTGAAGCTTTCTTT. The encoded protein is CARDMPTGTNTEAFF. The full variable domain, in which reference TRBV2 and TRBJ1-1 provide the parts outside the CDR3, is EPEVTQTPSHQVTQMGQEVILRCVPISNHLYFYWYRQILGQKVEFLVSFYNNEISEKSEIFDDQFSVERPDGSNFTLKIRSTKLEDSAMYFCARDMPTGTNTEAFFGQGTRLTVV.

This chain joins TRBV2 and TRBJ1-3; no firm D call. The length of the CDR3 is 15 residues. Germline values: CDR1 SNHLY, CDR2 FYNNEI. The germline V and J ends were trimmed by 5 bases and 0 bases, with 11 bases remaining between them. CDR3 amino acids: CASSRDTLSGNTIYF. In DNA form, the CDR3 reads TGTGCCAGCAGTCGCGACACACTCTCTGGAAACACCATATATTTT.

The genes are TRBV19 and TRBJ2-5; a possible D gene is TRBD2 (5 bases). Trimming removed 2 bases from V and 5 bases from J, with 15 bases in between. Germline loops: CDR1 LNHDA, CDR2 SQIVND (reference sequence). The CDR3 sequence is 15 residues long. The DNA of the CDR3 is TGTGCCAGTAGTATAACGAGGGCCCGAGGGGAGACCCAGTACTTC. This translates into CASSITRARGETQYF.

J is TRBJ1-4 and V is TRBV4-3; tentatively, D is TRBD1 (5 bases). The CDR3 extends over 18 amino acids. Germline V gene lookup returns CDR1 LGHNA and CDR2 YSLEER. The V and J ends lost 0 bases and 3 bases respectively, with 17 bases between them. CDR3 DNA sequence: TGCGCCAGCAGCCAAGATTTGGGGCCGGGGACGGCTAATGAAAAACTGTTTTTT. The encoded protein is CASSQDLGPGTANEKLFF.

V is TRBV9 and J is TRBJ2-1; TRBD2 agrees at 7 bases. V shed 3 bases and J 5 bases; nucleotides not matched to a gene: 2. There are 13 residues in the CDR3. Germline lookup yields CDR1 SGDLS and CDR2 YYNGEE. CDR3 in amino acids: CASSALADNEQFF. The DNA for the CDR3 is TGTGCCAGCAGCGCGCTAGCGGACAATGAGCAGTTCTTC.

The chain uses TRBV29-1 and TRBJ2-3; D call uncertain. The CDR3 is made up of 13 amino acids. Germline V gene data show CDR1 as SQVTM and CDR2 as ANQGSEA. V was cut by 2 bases and J by 6 bases, with 12 bases left in between. The CDR3 reads CSVERSPGDTQYF. DNA of the CDR3: TGCAGCGTTGAAAGGTCCCCTGGGGATACGCAGTATTTT.

The gene calls are TRBV4-3 and TRBJ2-7, with TRBD1 matching 8 bases. V gave up 0 bases and J gave up 7 bases; unmatched junction bases: 5. In germline, CDR1 is LGHNA, CDR2 YSLEER. This CDR3 comprises 14 residues. CDR3 bases: TGCGCCAGCAGCCAAGACCAGGGGGCGAGTGAGCAGTACTTC. This sequence encodes CASSQDQGASEQYF.

In its sample, this clone was seen once. V and J are TRBV9 and TRBJ1-3; possible D gene TRBD1, 5 bases. Germline CDR1 and CDR2: SGDLS and YYNGEE. The CDR3 runs to 17 residues. With 0 bases removed from V and 4 bases from J, the gap between germline ends came to 17 bases. The CDR3 reads CASSVGGTPYGGNTIYF. CDR3 DNA sequence: TGTGCCAGCAGCGTAGGGGGGACTCCTTACGGGGGAAACACCATATATTTT. The full variable domain, rest sourced from reference TRBV9 and TRBJ1-3, is DSGVTQTPKHLITATGQRVTLRCSPRSGDLSVYWYQQSLDQGLQFLIQYYNGEERAKGNILERFSAQQFPDLHSELNLSSLELGDSALYFCASSVGGTPYGGNTIYFGEGSWLTVV.